This T cell receptor beta chain was identified during a study of cytomegalovirus exposure and HLA in healthy donors. PCR was performed using 60 Vbeta and 13 Jbeta primers. Here immunoSEQ multiplex PCR was the method, and the copy in TCRdb shows in-frame clones only, minus some. The table records some 180,000 clones, over 60% of them present only once. Study-wide results and limits: Most observed TCR sequences were rare, whereas some public TCRs were detected in many donors. V- and J-gene trimming in TCR beta was tied to a missense DCLRE1C variant by an analysis performed later. Productive status was seen about 90% or about 30% of the time for most TCR beta V segments in an earlier analysis.

V was pared by 5 bases and J by 6 bases, with 25 bases between. The CDR3 is 17 residues long. CDR1 SGHAT and CDR2 FQNNGV come from the germline V gene. In the case of this clone: No antigen is known for it.

The chain carries TRBV11-2 and TRBJ1-1; tentative D call: TRBD1 (6 bases). The sample comprised PBMCs. The receptor comes from a man aged 18 to 30 in good health and CMV-seronegative. In DNA, the CDR3 is TGTGCCAGCAGCCTCACCCCGGCGGGGGCAGGGATCGCTGAAGCTTTCTTT. Translated, it gives CASSLTPAGAGIAEAFF.